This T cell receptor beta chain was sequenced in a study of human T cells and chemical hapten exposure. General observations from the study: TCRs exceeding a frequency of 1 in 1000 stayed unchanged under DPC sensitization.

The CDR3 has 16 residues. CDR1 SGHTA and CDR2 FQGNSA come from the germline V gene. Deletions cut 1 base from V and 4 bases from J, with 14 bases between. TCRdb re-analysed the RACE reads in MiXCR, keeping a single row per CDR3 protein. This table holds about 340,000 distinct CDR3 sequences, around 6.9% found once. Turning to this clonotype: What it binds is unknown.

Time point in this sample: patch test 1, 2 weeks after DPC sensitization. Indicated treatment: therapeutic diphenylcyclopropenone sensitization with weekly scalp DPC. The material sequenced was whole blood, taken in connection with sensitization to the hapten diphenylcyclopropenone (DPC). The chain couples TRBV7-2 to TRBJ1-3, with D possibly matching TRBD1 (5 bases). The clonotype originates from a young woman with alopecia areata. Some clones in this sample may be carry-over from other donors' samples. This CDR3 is CASSLDFGAGGNTIYF. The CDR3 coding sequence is TGTGCCAGCAGCTTAGACTTTGGGGCGGGCGGAAACACCATATATTTT.